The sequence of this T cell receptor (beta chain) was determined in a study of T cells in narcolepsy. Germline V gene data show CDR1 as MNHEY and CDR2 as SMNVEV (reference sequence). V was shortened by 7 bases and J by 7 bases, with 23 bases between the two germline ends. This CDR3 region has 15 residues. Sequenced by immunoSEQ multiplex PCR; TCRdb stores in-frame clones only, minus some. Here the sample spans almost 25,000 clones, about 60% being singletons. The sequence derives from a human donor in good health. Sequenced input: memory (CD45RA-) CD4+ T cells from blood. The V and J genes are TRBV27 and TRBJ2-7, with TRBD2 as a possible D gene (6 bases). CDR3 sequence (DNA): TGTGCCAGCAATCCCGCGCAAAGCGGGCCCCGTGAGCAGTACTTC. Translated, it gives CASNPAQSGPREQYF.